Here is one T cell receptor (beta chain) with its context. Its antigen is still unknown. No much larger clone exists at a distance of one base, and base qualities are not known. In Seattle, one collaborating source enrolled patients while the infection was active and tracked those patients longitudinally over the course of disease. Whole blood was collected in K2EDTA tubes by collaborating institutions according to the institutions' own protocols. Collaborator samples were shipped for TCRbeta analysis as frozen whole blood, isolated PBMCs, or DNA extracted from either sample type. The CDR1 and CDR2 encoded by the germline V gene (reference sequence) are LNHDA and SQIVND. The junction shows trimming of 3 bases on V and 4 bases on J, and the gene matches do not reach 8 bases of it. The cysteine opens and the phenylalanine closes a CDR3 of 15 amino acids. Only the CDR3 part of the read is kept: 45 bases, read in frame from the first base.

This record belongs to a study of blood T cell repertoires in COVID-19 (TCRdb year 2020). Notes on the research overall: Samples from collaborators originated in the United States, Italy and Spain and spanned both the acute and convalescent phases of COVID-19. Sample metadata almost always included a de-identified subject ID, COVID-19 status, age in years and sex. Subjects who had been exposed to COVID-19, were actively infected with it, or had recovered from it provided the deeply sampled blood TCRbeta repertoires that made up the dataset. HLA class I and class II types, where available, came from metadata supplied by the sample provider rather than from assay-based typing. A freely available public database, intended as a resource for researchers studying the immune response to SARS-CoV-2, is where the repertoires were released. The samples were drawn from the first 160 participants of the ongoing ImmuneRACE study and from 1,254 subjects provided by 6 global collaborators. The material from the prospective study consisted of cDNA or gDNA derived from T cells, B-cell-depleted T cells, or PBMCs.

The immunoSEQ Assay, a bias-controlled multiplex PCR, was used to amplify TCRbeta CDR3 regions from genomic DNA. Regarding the original processing steps: The number of nucleated cells in each sample was estimated by amplification of reference gene primers within the assay. Sequence reads were collapsed and filtered to measure the absolute abundance of every unique TCRbeta CDR3 rearrangement. For each sample, productive Simpson clonality was calculated by taking the square root of Simpson's diversity index across productive rearrangements. In TCRdb, the immuneACCESS table is reduced to in-frame sequences with V and J assigned. These tables do not hold every clone; where another copy was compared, an unresolved V gene accounts for under half, and the others remain unexplained. D and trimming were read from the DNA, whereas the V and J calls and clone size are those reported in that table. The sample table lists tens of thousands of clones, 85% to 90% of them with a count of one. Over 15% of the sample lies in the top ten.

Here is what the overall study found, with its caveats: The quantity of clinical and demographic metadata differed by source and by participant and was supplied without curation.

Recombination connected TRBV19 to TRBJ2-7; TRBD1 lines up with 8 middle nucleotides. The sample was peripheral blood. The sequence derives from an older woman with COVID-19, enrolled during active disease. The CDR3 protein sequence reads: CASSIGQGAMYEQYF. The nucleotide sequence reads as follows: TGTGCCAGTAGTATCGGGCAGGGGGCGATGTACGAGCAGTACTTC.